This is a list of T cell receptor beta chains from one sample in a study of T cells in Graves' hyperthyroidism and ophthalmopathy. TCRdb itself ran the multiplex PCR reads through MiXCR, one entry per CDR3 protein. This sample yields 200,000 to 300,000 distinct CDR3 sequences, of which over 20% are seen a single time; approximately 32% belongs to the top ten. Sequenced material: blood. These receptors originate from a woman aged 35 to 49 with Graves' ophthalmopathy. The CDR3 runs from the conserved cysteine through the conserved F or W. The order of the fields is V gene, J gene, D gene, clone size, CDR3 protein, CDR3 DNA. D genes are given only for firm matches. The listing skips clone size in some rows; elsewhere it reads once, few, many or a size class.

TRBV28	TRBJ2-7	.	.	CPSREGGPYEQYF	TGTCCCAGCCGAGAGGGGGGCCCCTACGAGCAGTACTTC
TRBV30	TRBJ1-1	TRBD1	.	CAWSRQGTTLTEAFF	TGTGCCTGGAGCAGACAGGGGACGACGCTCACTGAAGCTTTCTTT
TRBV27	TRBJ2-2	.	many	CASSRDPRIPNTGELFF	TGTGCCAGCAGTCGTGACCCGAGGATCCCGAACACCGGGGAGCTGTTTTTT
TRBV11-1	TRBJ2-2	.	many	CASSSEGGISGELFF	TGTGCCAGCAGCTCCGAGGGAGGAATAAGCGGGGAGCTGTTTTTT
TRBV14	TRBJ2-7	.	few	CASSQDLVVEQYF	TGTGCCAGCAGCCAAGATCTCGTTGTAGAGCAGTACTTC
TRBV12-3/TRBV12-4	TRBJ1-2	.	many	CASSLGTQGYTF	TGTGCCAGCAGTTTGGGGACCCAAGGCTACACCTTC
TRBV3-1	TRBJ1-5	.	few	CASSLTPRQPQHF	TGTGCCAGCAGCCTAACCCCCCGGCAGCCCCAGCATTTT
TRBV18	TRBJ2-5	.	many	CASSPPGIGQETQYF	TGTGCCAGCTCACCACCGGGGATTGGGCAAGAGACCCAGTACTTC
TRBV4-1	TRBJ2-5	TRBD1	many	CASSQEGQGGETQYF	TGCGCCAGCAGCCAAGAAGGACAGGGAGGAGAGACCCAGTACTTC
TRBV7-9	TRBJ1-1	.	many	CASSRTVNTEAFF	TGTGCCAGCAGTAGGACGGTGAACACTGAAGCTTTCTTT
TRBV6-5	TRBJ2-7	.	.	CASSSKRASLNEQYF	TGTGCCAGCAGTTCAAAGCGGGCTAGTCTCAACGAGCAGTACTTC
TRBV2	TRBJ1-1	.	many	CAEQELEAFF	TGTGCCGAACAGGAACTTGAAGCTTTCTTT
TRBV6-1	TRBJ1-1	TRBD1	.	CASRPGQASDHTEAFF	TGTGCCAGCAGACCGGGACAGGCCTCTGATCACACTGAAGCTTTCTTT
TRBV12-3/TRBV12-4	TRBJ2-7	TRBD2	many	CASPFGSSGRETIYEQYF	TGTGCCAGCCCATTCGGGAGTAGCGGGAGAGAAACAATCTACGAGCAGTACTTC
TRBV12-3/TRBV12-4	TRBJ1-5	.	many	CASSLRFGAGSQPQHF	TGTGCCAGCAGTTTACGGTTCGGGGCAGGGAGTCAGCCCCAGCATTTT
TRBV7-2	TRBJ1-2	.	many	CATFDRDSWGYTF	TGTGCCACCTTCGACAGAGATTCTTGGGGCTACACCTTC
TRBV5-1	TRBJ2-3	.	many	CASSQFGGAMEDTQYF	TGCGCCAGCAGCCAGTTCGGGGGTGCGATGGAGGATACGCAGTATTTT